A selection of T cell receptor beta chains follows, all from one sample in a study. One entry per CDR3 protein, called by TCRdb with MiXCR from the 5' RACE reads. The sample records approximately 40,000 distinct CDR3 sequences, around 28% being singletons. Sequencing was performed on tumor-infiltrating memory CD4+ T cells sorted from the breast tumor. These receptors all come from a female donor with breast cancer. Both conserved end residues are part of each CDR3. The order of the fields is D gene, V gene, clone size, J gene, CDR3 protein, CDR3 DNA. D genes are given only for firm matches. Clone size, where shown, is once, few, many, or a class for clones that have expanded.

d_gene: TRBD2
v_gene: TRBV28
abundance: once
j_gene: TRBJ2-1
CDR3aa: CASSSPTSGRANGQFF
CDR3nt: TGTGCCAGCAGTTCCCCCACTAGCGGGAGGGCTAATGGGCAGTTCTTC

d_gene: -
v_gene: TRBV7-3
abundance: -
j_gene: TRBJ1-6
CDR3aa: CATGLSYNSPLHF
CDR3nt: TGTGCCACCGGGCTATCCTATAATTCACCCCTCCACTTT

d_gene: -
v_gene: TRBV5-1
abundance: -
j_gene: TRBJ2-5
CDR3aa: CASSLSGAASQETQYF
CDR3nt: TGCGCCAGCAGCTTGTCGGGCGCAGCTTCCCAAGAGACCCAGTACTTC

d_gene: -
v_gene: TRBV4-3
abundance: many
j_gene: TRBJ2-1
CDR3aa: CASSQGPLQRYNEQFF
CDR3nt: TGCGCCAGCAGCCAAGGACCACTTCAACGCTACAATGAGCAGTTCTTC

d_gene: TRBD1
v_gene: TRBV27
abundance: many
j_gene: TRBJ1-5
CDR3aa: CASSTRTGGDQPQHF
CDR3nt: TGTGCCAGCAGTACCCGGACAGGGGGCGATCAGCCCCAGCATTTT

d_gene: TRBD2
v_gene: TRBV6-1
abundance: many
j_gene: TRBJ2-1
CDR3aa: CASSEGASGGAARFF
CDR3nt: TGTGCCAGCAGTGAAGGGGCTAGCGGGGGGGCCGCCCGGTTCTTC

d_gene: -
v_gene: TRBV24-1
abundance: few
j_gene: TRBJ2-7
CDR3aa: CATAPGQDSYEQYF
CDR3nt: TGTGCCACCGCGCCGGGGCAGGACTCCTACGAGCAGTACTTC

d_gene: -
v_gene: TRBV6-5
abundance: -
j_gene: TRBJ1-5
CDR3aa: CASRQTRQALNQPQHF
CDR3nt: TGTGCCAGCAGGCAAACCAGACAGGCACTCAATCAGCCCCAGCATTTT

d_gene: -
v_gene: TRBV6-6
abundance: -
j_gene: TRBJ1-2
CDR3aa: CASSTGASGYGYTF
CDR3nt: TGTGCCAGCTCAACCGGGGCGTCTGGATATGGCTACACCTTC

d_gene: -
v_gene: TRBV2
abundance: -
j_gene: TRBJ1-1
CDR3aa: CASTVSWGNAEAFF
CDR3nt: TGTGCCAGCACCGTGTCCTGGGGGAACGCTGAAGCTTTCTTT